These 7 T cell receptor beta chains share one sample of origin, sequenced in a study of CD8 T cells in Susac syndrome. RNA totalling about 0.45 to 1 ug underwent reverse transcription with random hexamers. TCRdb reprocessed the immunoSEQ multiplex PCR reads with MiXCR, giving one entry per CDR3 protein. This sample has roughly 150,000 distinct CDR3 sequences, with approximately 95% found just once. Sequenced sample: CD4+ T cells from PBMCs. These receptors were taken from a human donor with Susac syndrome.

V is TRBV7-2 and J is TRBJ1-2; D ambiguous. Germline V CDR1 and CDR2: SGHTA, FQGNSA. Trimming removed 5 bases at V and 6 bases at J, with 10 bases between. The CDR3 totals 12 residues. CDR3 nucleotide sequence: TGTGCCAGCAGCCCAGACATGGATGGCTACACCTTC. Amino acid sequence: CASSPDMDGYTF.

This clonotype has a single count. This chain uses TRBV7-3 with TRBJ2-3, with no clear D. V shed 3 bases and J shed 4 bases, with 5 bases lying between them. Looked up from germline, CDR1 is SGHTA and CDR2 is FQGTGA. The CDR3 extends over 12 amino acids. Written as DNA, the CDR3 is TGTGCCAGCAGCTTTACGGCAGATACGCAGTATTTT. Translation: CASSFTADTQYF.

This sequence joins TRBV20-1 and TRBJ1-2, with 10 bases lining up with TRBD1. CDR1 DFQATT and CDR2 SNEGSKA come from the germline V gene (reference sequence). V was pared by 1 base and J by 7 bases, with 3 bases of the junction left unmatched. The CDR3 contains 13 residues. The CDR3 sequence: CSARGQGARGYTF. CDR3 nucleotides: TGCAGTGCTAGAGGACAGGGGGCGCGTGGCTACACCTTC.

The chain carries TRBV3-1 and TRBJ1-2; tentative D call: TRBD1 (6 bases). Per germline, CDR1 LGHDT and CDR2 YNNKEL (reference sequence). There are 16 residues in the CDR3. The V end was cut by 4 bases, the J end by 4 bases, with 19 bases between. The CDR3 loop is CASSPIGAGESYGYTF. The CDR3 nucleotides read TGTGCCAGCAGCCCAATTGGTGCAGGGGAGAGCTATGGCTACACCTTC.

This clonotype was seen a single time. The chain links TRBV28 to TRBJ1-1, with D possibly being TRBD1 (6 bases). V was clipped by 6 bases and J by 0 bases, with 14 bases between them. CDR3 length: 15 residues. In germline, CDR1 is MDHEN, CDR2 SYDVKM. The CDR3 region has the DNA TGTGCCAGCAGCCTCCCCGGACAGCTGAACACTGAAGCTTTCTTT. Translated, it gives CASSLPGQLNTEAFF.

The chain combines TRBV7-3 with TRBJ1-2; D gene uncertain. Germline V gene lookup returns CDR1 SGHTA and CDR2 FQGTGA. The CDR3 covers 14 residues. V lost 1 base to trimming and J lost 4 bases, with 10 bases between them. The CDR3 reads CASSLSPDSYGYTF. CDR3 in DNA: TGTGCCAGCAGCTTAAGCCCCGACTCCTATGGCTACACCTTC.

The table lists this clonotype with a count of one. The rearrangement uses TRBV6-5 and TRBJ2-5; D gene unclear. V was pared by 3 bases and J by 3 bases, with 8 bases between. The CDR3 covers 13 residues. The germline V gene encodes CDR1 MNHEY and CDR2 SVGAGI. This CDR3 reads CASSYARKETQYF. CDR3 in DNA: TGTGCCAGCAGTTATGCCAGAAAAGAGACCCAGTACTTC.